The TCR beta chain described here comes from a study of patients and donors after allogeneic stem cell transplantation. This CDR3 is built from 13 residues. The V gene lost 0 bases and the J gene lost 4 bases, with 3 bases spanning the gap. Germline CDR1 and CDR2: LGHNA and YNFKEQ. At least ten counts were recorded for this clonotype. TCRdb fed the RT-PCR reads into MiXCR, producing one record per CDR3 protein. Of about a million distinct CDR3 sequences listed, roughly 18% are singletons. This chain connects TRBV4-2 to TRBJ2-2; D remains unclear. The specimen was blood, either unsorted or a sorted T cell fraction (not recorded which). This sequence originates from a human donor who was either an allogeneic HSCT recipient or a stem cell or donor lymphocyte infusion donor (not recorded which). It is not recorded whose cells these are; they may come from a transplant donor. In DNA form, the CDR3 reads TGTGCCAGCAGCCAAGACAGCACCGGGGAGCTGTTTTTT. Amino acid sequence: CASSQDSTGELFF.